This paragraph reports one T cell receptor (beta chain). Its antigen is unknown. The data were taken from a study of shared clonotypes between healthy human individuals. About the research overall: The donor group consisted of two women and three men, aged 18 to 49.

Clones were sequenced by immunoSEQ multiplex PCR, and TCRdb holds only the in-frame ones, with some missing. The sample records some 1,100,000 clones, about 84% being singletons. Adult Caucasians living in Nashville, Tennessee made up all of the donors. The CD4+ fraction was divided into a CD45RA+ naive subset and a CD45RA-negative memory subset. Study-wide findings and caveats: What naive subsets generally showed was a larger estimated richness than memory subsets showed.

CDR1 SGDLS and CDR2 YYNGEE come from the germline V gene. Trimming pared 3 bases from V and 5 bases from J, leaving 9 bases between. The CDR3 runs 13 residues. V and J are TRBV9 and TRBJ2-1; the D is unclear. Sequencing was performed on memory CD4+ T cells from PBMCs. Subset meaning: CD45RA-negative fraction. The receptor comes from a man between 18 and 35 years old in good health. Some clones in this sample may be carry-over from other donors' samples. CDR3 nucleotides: TGTGCCAGCAGCGGGTCGAGGAACAATGAGCAGTTCTTC. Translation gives CASSGSRNNEQFF.